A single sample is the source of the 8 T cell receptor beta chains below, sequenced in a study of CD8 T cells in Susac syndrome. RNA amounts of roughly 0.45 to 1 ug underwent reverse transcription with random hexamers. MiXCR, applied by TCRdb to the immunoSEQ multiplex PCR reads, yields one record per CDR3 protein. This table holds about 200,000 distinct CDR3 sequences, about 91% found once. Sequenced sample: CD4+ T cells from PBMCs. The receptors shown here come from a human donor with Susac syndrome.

The CDR3 sequence is CASSLARGDRGVKDRNEQFF. CDR3 DNA sequence: TGCGCCAGCAGCTTGGCCCGGGGGGACAGGGGAGTGAAGGATAGGAATGAGCAGTTCTTC. J is TRBJ2-1 and V is TRBV5-1, with 10 positions matching TRBD1. Germline values: CDR1 SGHRS, CDR2 YFSETQ. V lost 0 bases to trimming and J lost 7 bases; unmatched junction nucleotides: 19. This CDR3 has 20 residues.

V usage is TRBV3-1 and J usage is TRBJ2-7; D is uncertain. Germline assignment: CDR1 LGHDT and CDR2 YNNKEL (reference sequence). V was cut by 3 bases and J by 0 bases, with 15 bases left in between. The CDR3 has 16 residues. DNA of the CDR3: TGTGCCAGCAGCCACTTCTATGGGCAGATCTCCTACGAGCAGTACTTC. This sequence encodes CASSHFYGQISYEQYF.

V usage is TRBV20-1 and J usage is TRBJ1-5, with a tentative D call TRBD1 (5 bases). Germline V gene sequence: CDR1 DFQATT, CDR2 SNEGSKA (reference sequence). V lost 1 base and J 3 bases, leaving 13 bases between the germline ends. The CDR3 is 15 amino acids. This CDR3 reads CSARVRGGFNQPQHF. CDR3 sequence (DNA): TGCAGTGCTAGAGTTAGGGGAGGGTTCAATCAGCCCCAGCATTTT.

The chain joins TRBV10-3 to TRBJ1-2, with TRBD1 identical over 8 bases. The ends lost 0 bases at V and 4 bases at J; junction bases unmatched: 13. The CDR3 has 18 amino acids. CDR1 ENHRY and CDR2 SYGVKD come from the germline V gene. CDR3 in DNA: TGTGCCATCAGTGAGTCCGTAGCGTCAGGGGGCTTCGGCTATGGCTACACCTTC. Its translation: CAISESVASGGFGYGYTF.

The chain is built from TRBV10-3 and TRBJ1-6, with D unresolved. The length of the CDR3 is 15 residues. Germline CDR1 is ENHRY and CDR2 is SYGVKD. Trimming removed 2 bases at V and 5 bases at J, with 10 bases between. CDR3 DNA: TGTGCCATCAGTGAGCACCAGTTGGATAATTCACCCCTCCACTTT. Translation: CAISEHQLDNSPLHF.

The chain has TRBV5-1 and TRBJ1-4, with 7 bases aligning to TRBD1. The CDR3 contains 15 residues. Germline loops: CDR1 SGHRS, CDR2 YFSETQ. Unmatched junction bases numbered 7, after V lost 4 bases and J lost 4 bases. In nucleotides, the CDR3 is TGCGCCAGCAGCGGGGGTCCAGGGGGTAATGAAAAACTGTTTTTT. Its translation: CASSGGPGGNEKLFF. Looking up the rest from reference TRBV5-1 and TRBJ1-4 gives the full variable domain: KAGVTQTPRYLIKTRGQQVTLSCSPISGHRSVSWYQQTPGQGLQFLFEYFSETQRNKGNFPGRFSGRQFSNSRSEMNVSTLELGDSALYLCASSGGPGGNEKLFFGSGTQLSVL.

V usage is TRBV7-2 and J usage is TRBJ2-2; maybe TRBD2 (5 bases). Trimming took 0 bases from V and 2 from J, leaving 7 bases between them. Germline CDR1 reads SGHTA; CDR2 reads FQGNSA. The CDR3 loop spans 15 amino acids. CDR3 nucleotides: TGTGCCAGCAGCTTAGCGGGGAGAAACACCGGGGAGCTGTTTTTT. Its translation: CASSLAGRNTGELFF.

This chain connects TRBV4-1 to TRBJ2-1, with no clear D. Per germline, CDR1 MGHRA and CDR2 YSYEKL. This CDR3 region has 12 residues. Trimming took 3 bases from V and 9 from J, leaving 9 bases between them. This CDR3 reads CASSQDRSEQFF. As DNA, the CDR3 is TGCGCCAGCAGCCAGGATCGTTCTGAGCAGTTCTTC.